The next 2 T cell receptor beta chains were all read from a single sample in a study of tumor-infiltrating lymphocytes in primary liver carcinoma. Production of TCR beta cDNA used 400 to 650 ng total RNA together with a constant-region primer. Slightly modified ARM-PCR, run as three nested multiplex PCR rounds, produced the TCR beta libraries. TRBV1-TRBV30 forward primers paired with a C-beta reverse primer were used in the first two PCR rounds, which ran about 11 cycles each. Via MiXCR, TCRdb re-called the multiplex PCR reads, giving one row per CDR3 protein. The table lists about 200,000 distinct CDR3 sequences, 65% of them singletons, with 6% to 8.5% in the top ten. Germline DNA was extracted alongside blood RNA, which was obtained from unsorted whole blood. Material: peripheral blood. The receptors originated from a woman between 55 and 75 years old with primary liver carcinoma and hepatitis B virus infection.

Concerning this clonotype itself: A read error is possible here, since a much larger clone lies one base away. The chain combines TRBV4-2 with TRBJ2-2; D is ambiguous. Per the germline V gene, CDR1 is LGHNA and CDR2 is YNFKEQ. Trimming removed 0 bases at V and 2 bases at J, with 10 bases between. This CDR3 has 16 amino acids. The CDR3 protein is CASSQELRINTGELFF. The CDR3 region has the DNA TGTGCCAGCAGCCAAGAACTGCGGATCAACACCGGGGAGCTGTTTTTT.

Of note for this clonotype: This sequence may be a read error, since a much larger clone differs from it by one base. The chain has TRBV5-6 and TRBJ2-6; no firm D call. Germline V lookup: CDR1 SGHDT, CDR2 YYEEEE. Trimming pared 4 bases from V and 6 bases from J, leaving 11 bases between. The CDR3 is 14 residues long. The CDR3 is CASSKDGLANVLTF. DNA of the CDR3: TGTGCCAGCAGCAAGGACGGGCTGGCCAACGTCCTGACTTTC.